This T cell receptor (beta chain) was sequenced in a study of human T cells and chemical hapten exposure. This CDR3 is 15 amino acids long. Germline CDR1 and CDR2: SEHNR and FQNEAQ (reference sequence). Trimming stripped 2 bases from V and 2 bases from J, with 11 bases between. The time point is: patch test 1, 2 weeks after DPC sensitization. As to treatment: therapeutic diphenylcyclopropenone sensitization with weekly scalp DPC. Each patch test followed a blood draw. One entry per CDR3 protein results from TCRdb running MiXCR on the RACE reads. The repertoire holds approximately 110,000 distinct CDR3 sequences, with approximately 10% as singletons.

The rearrangement uses TRBV7-9 and TRBJ2-3; either TRBD1 or TRBD2 may fit D (7 bases each). This material consisted of whole blood, taken in connection with sensitization to the hapten diphenylcyclopropenone (DPC). The TCR originated in a woman aged 40 to 50 with alopecia areata. Some clones in this sample may be carry-over from other donors' samples. CDR3 bases: TGTGCCAGCAGCTTACAGGGGGGGAACACAGATACGCAGTATTTT. Translating gives CASSLQGGNTDTQYF.